A single sample gave rise to the 5 T cell receptor beta chains below, sequenced in a study of cytomegalovirus exposure and HLA in healthy donors (dated by TCRdb to about 2017). Library method: the immunoSEQ multiplex PCR assay. TCRdb mirrors the immuneACCESS table, restricted to in-frame sequences. Some clones are absent from its copies; in checked studies, under half trace to an unresolved V gene, and the reason for the others is unknown. Across this sample there are roughly 330,000 clones, with about 90% seen only once. The top ten hold over 1% of the sample. The specimen was PBMCs. The receptors come from a woman aged 25 to 39 in good health and CMV-seropositive.

V is TRBV30 and J is TRBJ1-5; 9 nucleotides agree with TRBD1. V lost 2 bases, J lost 2 bases, and 4 bases stayed unmatched. The germline gives CDR1 GTSNPN, CDR2 SVGIG (reference sequence). The CDR3 spans 15 residues. This CDR3 reads CAWSNRGRGNQPQHF. CDR3 sequence (DNA): TGTGCCTGGAGTAACAGGGGGCGAGGCAATCAGCCCCAGCATTTT.

This clone was observed a handful of times. The chain employs TRBV30 and TRBJ2-7; 10 bases fit TRBD1. The CDR3 runs 13 residues. Looked up from germline, CDR1 is GTSNPN and CDR2 is SVGIG (reference sequence). With 5 bases clipped from V and 3 bases from J, the junction kept 4 bases outside the gene matches. CDR3 region: CAWGRDRGYEQYF. CDR3 coding DNA: TGTGCCTGGGGCCGGGACAGGGGCTACGAGCAGTACTTC.

With respect to this clone: Additional DNA sequences in this sample encode the identical CDR3. The gene calls are TRBV7-6 and TRBJ2-2; D remains ambiguous. The CDR3 length is 13 residues. Trimming took off 5 bases at V and 4 bases at J, with 8 bases between the two ends. CDR1 and CDR2 from the germline V gene are SGHVS and FNYEAQ. The CDR3 nucleotides read TGTGCCAGCAGCCCCAGTGGCACCGGGGAGCTGTTTTTT. Its protein product is CASSPSGTGELFF. The variable domain in full, completed from reference TRBV7-6 and TRBJ2-2, reads GAGVSQSPRYKVTKRGQDVALRCDPISGHVSLYWYRQALGQGPEFLTYFNYEAQQDKSGLPNDRFSAERPEGSISTLTIQRTEQRDSAMYRCASSPSGTGELFFGEGSRLTVL.

V is TRBV27 and J is TRBJ2-7; 9 bases map to TRBD1. There are 14 residues in the CDR3. The germline V gene encodes CDR1 MNHEY and CDR2 SMNVEV (reference sequence). V lost 7 bases, J lost 6 bases, and 10 bases stayed unmatched. DNA for the CDR3: TGTGCCAGCACCCCGGGGACAGGGACCCCCGAGCAGTACTTC. Its protein is CASTPGTGTPEQYF.

In DNA form, the CDR3 reads TGTGCCAGCTCACACGGACAGGTGGACGAGCAGTACTTC. Translated, it gives CASSHGQVDEQYF. The V call is TRBV18, the J call TRBJ2-7, with 7 bases lining up with TRBD1. V was pared by 4 bases and J by 5 bases, with 5 bases of the junction left unmatched. Germline CDR1 and CDR2: KGHSH and LQKENI. This CDR3 region has 13 residues.